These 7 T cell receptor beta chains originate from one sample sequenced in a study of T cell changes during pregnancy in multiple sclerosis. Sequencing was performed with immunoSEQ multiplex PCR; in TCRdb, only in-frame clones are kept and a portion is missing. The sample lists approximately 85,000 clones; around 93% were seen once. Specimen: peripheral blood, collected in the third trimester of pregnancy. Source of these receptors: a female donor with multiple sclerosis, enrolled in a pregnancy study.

The CDR3 region has the DNA TGTGCCAGCAGCAAATCGGGACACCCCAATCAGCCCCAGCATTTT. This encodes CASSKSGHPNQPQHF. The chain couples TRBV5-4 to TRBJ1-5, with a weak D call TRBD1 (6 bases). Germline V gives CDR1 SGHNT, CDR2 YYREEE (reference sequence). The CDR3 has 15 residues. V was shortened by 4 bases and J by 3 bases, with 14 bases between the two germline ends.

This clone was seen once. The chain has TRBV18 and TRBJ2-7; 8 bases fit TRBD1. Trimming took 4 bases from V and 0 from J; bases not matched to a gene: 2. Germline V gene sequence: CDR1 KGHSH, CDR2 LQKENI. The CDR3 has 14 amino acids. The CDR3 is CASSQTGASYEQYF. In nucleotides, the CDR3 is TGTGCCAGCTCACAGACAGGGGCCTCCTACGAGCAGTACTTC.

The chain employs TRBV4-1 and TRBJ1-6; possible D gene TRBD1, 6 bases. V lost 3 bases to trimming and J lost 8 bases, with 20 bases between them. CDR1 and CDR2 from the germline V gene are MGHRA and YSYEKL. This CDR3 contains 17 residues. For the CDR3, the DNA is TGCGCCAGCAGCCATGACCTGGGTGGGACATTTGATTCACCCCTCCACTTT. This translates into CASSHDLGGTFDSPLHF.

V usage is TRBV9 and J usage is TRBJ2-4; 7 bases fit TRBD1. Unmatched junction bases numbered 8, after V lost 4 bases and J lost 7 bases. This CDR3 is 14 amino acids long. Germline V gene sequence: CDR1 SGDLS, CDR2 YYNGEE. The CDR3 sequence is CASSPTTGANIQYF. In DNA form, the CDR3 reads TGTGCCAGCAGCCCAACCACAGGGGCGAACATTCAGTACTTC.

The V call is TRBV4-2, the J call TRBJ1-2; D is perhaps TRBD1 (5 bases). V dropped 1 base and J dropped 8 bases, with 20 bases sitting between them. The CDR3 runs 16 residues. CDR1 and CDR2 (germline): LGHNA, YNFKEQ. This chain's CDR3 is CASSQAKGPSSLGYTF. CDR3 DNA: TGTGCCAGCAGCCAAGCGAAGGGGCCCTCGTCTCTCGGCTACACCTTC.

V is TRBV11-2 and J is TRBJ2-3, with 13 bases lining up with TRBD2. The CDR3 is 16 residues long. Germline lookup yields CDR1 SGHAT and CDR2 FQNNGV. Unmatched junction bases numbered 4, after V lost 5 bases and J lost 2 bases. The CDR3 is CASSPGLAGVTDTQYF. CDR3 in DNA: TGTGCCAGCAGCCCCGGACTAGCGGGGGTCACAGATACGCAGTATTTT. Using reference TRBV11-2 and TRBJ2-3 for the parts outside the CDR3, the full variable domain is EAGVAQSPRYKIIEKRQSVAFWCNPISGHATLYWYQQILGQGPKLLIQFQNNGVVDDSQLPKDRFSAERLKGVDSTLKIQPAKLEDSAVYLCASSPGLAGVTDTQYFGPGTRLTVL.

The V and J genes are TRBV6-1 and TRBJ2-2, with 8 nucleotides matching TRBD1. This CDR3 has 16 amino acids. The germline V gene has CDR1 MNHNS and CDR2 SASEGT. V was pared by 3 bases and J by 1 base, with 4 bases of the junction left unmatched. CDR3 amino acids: CASSDTGGRNTGELFF. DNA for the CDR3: TGTGCCAGCAGTGACACAGGGGGGAGGAACACCGGGGAGCTGTTTTTT.